A selection of T cell receptor beta chains follows, all from one sample in a study of blood T cells in healthy people across ages. One entry per CDR3 protein, called by TCRdb with MiXCR from the 5' RACE reads. The profile shows about 600,000 distinct CDR3 sequences, roughly 48% of them singletons. Source material: blood. The origin of the receptors is a man aged 80 or over in good health. Each CDR3 is given with its conserved first and last residue.

11	TRBJ2-1	TRBV7-2	CASTNANEQFF
14	TRBJ2-5	TRBV24-1	CATSDLASQETQYF
15	TRBJ2-5	TRBV5-1	CASSSGGRDQETQYF
16	TRBJ2-3	TRBV7-9	CASSLQTGILTDTQYF
14	TRBJ2-7	TRBV7-2	CTSSWGGQLDEQYF
17	TRBJ2-1	TRBV20-1	CSASGLAASSSYNEQFF
13	TRBJ2-3	TRBV24-1	CATSDPWTDTQYF
12	TRBJ2-3	TRBV7-2	CASSSNWDTQYF
15	TRBJ2-1	TRBV7-2	CASSRGLAAYNEQFF
15	TRBJ2-5	TRBV29-1	CSVVSTGTPQETQYF
12	TRBJ2-7	TRBV6-2/TRBV6-3	CAGSYPTAEQYF
14	TRBJ2-4	TRBV12-3/TRBV12-4	CATADYSGPDIQYF
17	TRBJ2-1	TRBV4-3	CASSQERAGGPWNEQFF
20	TRBJ2-1	TRBV6-1	CASSEALGRGLAGGPNEQFF
13	TRBJ1-5	TRBV4-2	CASSQEGYQPQHF
16	TRBJ1-1	TRBV15	CATSGNLIQRTTEAFF
20	TRBJ2-3	TRBV9	CASSRREGTRLLSGTDTQYF
15	.	TRBV7-8	CASSPLGSGQETQYF
16	TRBJ1-5	TRBV7-2	CASSLVGGQFDQPQHF
15	TRBJ1-5	TRBV12-3/TRBV12-4	CASSLRPKGNQPQHF
15	TRBJ2-5	TRBV7-9	CASSLRRRDQETQYF
15	TRBJ2-7	TRBV7-3	CASSLYSGSQDEQYF
12	.	TRBV5-6	CASILTVYEQYF
14	TRBJ1-2	TRBV6-2/TRBV6-3	CASNSPQEDYGYTF
15	TRBJ1-4	TRBV28	CASTPEGSFNEKLFF
15	TRBJ2-5	TRBV18	CASSPSREYQETQYF
15	TRBJ2-3	TRBV29-1	CSAKKGAGGTDTQYF
15	TRBJ1-2	TRBV3-1	CASSQVPGYSYGYTF
15	TRBJ1-2	TRBV4-3	CASSQELTTVYGYTF
14	TRBJ2-7	TRBV29-1	CSVEAGAPSYEQYF
16	.	TRBV7-2	CASSFPGLAGDNEQYF
14	TRBJ1-2	TRBV7-2	CASSLAQTNYGYTF
11	TRBJ2-1	TRBV7-2	CASALNNEQFF
16	TRBJ1-6	TRBV6-5	CASSYSNFGSDSPLHF
12	TRBJ2-1	TRBV29-1	CSPSGARGEQFF